A single sample is the source of the 8 T cell receptor beta chains below, sequenced in a study of blood T cells in healthy people across ages. A J-beta primer mix and a sample-barcoded 5' primer were used in a second PCR of roughly 7 to 12 cycles. TCRdb called the 5' RACE reads again in MiXCR, with one record for every CDR3 protein. Of 1,800,000 or so distinct CDR3 sequences in the sample, about two fifths were seen once. Sequenced material: blood. The receptors shown here come from a human donor in good health.

The J gene is TRBJ2-4, the V gene TRBV7-2; D assignment may be TRBD1 or TRBD2 (5 bases each). The end of the DNA fits TRBJ2-7 better, so the J call may be wrong. The germline gives CDR1 SGHTA, CDR2 FQGNSA. The CDR3 sequence is 15 residues long. The CDR3 coding sequence is TGTGCCAGCACCCCACAGGTGAGGGACCCCTACGAGCAGTACTTC. Its translation is CASTPQVRDPYEQYF.

This clonotype was detected only a few times. This rearrangement joins TRBV4-1 to TRBJ1-2, with 8 bases lining up with TRBD1. This CDR3 is built from 14 residues. V shed 3 bases, J shed 6 bases, and the junction held 6 bases outside the gene matches. Germline CDR1 reads MGHRA; CDR2 reads YSYEKL. The CDR3 spells CASSHAGGADGYTF. CDR3 DNA sequence: TGCGCCAGCAGCCATGCAGGGGGCGCAGATGGCTACACCTTC.

This clonotype was recorded at least ten times. The rearrangement uses TRBV7-2 and TRBJ1-2; 7 bases fit TRBD1. The CDR3 extends over 14 amino acids. The germline V gene encodes CDR1 SGHTA and CDR2 FQGNSA. Trimming at V came to 2 bases and at J to 4 bases, leaving 4 bases not matched to a gene. The CDR3 here is CASSLRDSSYGYTF. The CDR3 bases are TGTGCCAGCAGCTTAAGGGACAGTTCCTATGGCTACACCTTC.

The genes are TRBV25-1 and TRBJ1-1; D is perhaps TRBD1 (5 bases). The CDR3 is 13 amino acids. The ends were cut back, 7 bases at V and 4 bases at J, with 13 bases in the middle. Germline CDR1 reads MGHDK; CDR2 reads SYGVNS. The CDR3 sequence: CASKVGLSTEAFF. In nucleotides, the CDR3 is TGTGCCAGCAAGGTGGGGCTAAGCACTGAAGCTTTCTTT.

As to this clonotype: The junction shows a germline mismatch at one end, possibly a read error. This chain uses TRBV7-2 with TRBJ2-6; D is uncertain. This CDR3 comprises 15 residues. CDR1 is SGHTA and CDR2 is FQGNSA in the germline V gene. The CDR3, as DNA: TGTGCCGGCAGCTTCAGGCGCTCTGGGGCCAACGTCCTGACTTTC. This sequence encodes CAGSFRRSGANVLTF. The variable domain in full, completed from reference TRBV7-2 and TRBJ2-6, reads GAGVSQSPSNKVTEKGKDVELRCDPISGHTALYWYRQSLGQGLEFLIYFQGNSAPDKSGLPSDRFSAERTGGSVSTLTIQRTQQEDSAVYLCAGSFRRSGANVLTFGAGSRLTVL.

The V call is TRBV4-3, the J call TRBJ1-1; D gene unclear. The CDR3 has 13 amino acids. With 1 base removed from V and 3 bases from J, the gap between germline ends came to 6 bases. Per germline, CDR1 LGHNA and CDR2 YSLEER. CDR3 nucleotides: TGCGCCAGCAGCCAAGCTCAGGACACTGAAGCTTTCTTT. This gives the protein CASSQAQDTEAFF.

The genes are TRBV4-1 and TRBJ1-2; D uncertain. The CDR3 spans 14 residues. CDR1 MGHRA and CDR2 YSYEKL come from the germline V gene. V was clipped by 0 bases and J by 3 bases, with 8 bases between them. CDR3 nucleotides: TGCGCCAGCAGCCAAGATCCCCAAGACTATGGCTACACCTTC. It codes for CASSQDPQDYGYTF.

V and J are TRBV7-9 and TRBJ1-1; D is uncertain. Germline CDR1 reads SEHNR; CDR2 reads FQNEAQ (reference sequence). There are 13 residues in the CDR3. Trimming took 4 bases from V and 3 from J, leaving 9 bases between them. The CDR3 DNA sequence: TGTGCCAGCAGCTATTGGACGTACACTGAAGCTTTCTTT. This sequence encodes CASSYWTYTEAFF.